One sample yielded the 18 T cell receptor beta chains listed below, sequenced in a study of blood T cell repertoires in COVID-19. The method was immunoSEQ multiplex PCR; TCRdb's version includes in-frame clones alone and lacks a portion of them. The sample has 180,000 or so clones; 75% to 80% are singletons. The sequenced sample was peripheral blood. These receptors were collected from a woman in her forties or fifties with active or convalescent COVID-19.

The V and J genes are TRBV12-5 and TRBJ1-6, with TRBD1 matching 9 bases. The junction had 17 bases not matched to a gene; V was cut back by 6 bases and J by 14 bases. CDR1 is LGHNT, CDR2 FRNRAP, per germline. CDR3 length equals 16 residues. The CDR3 region is CASGTPGGAGQGALHF. In DNA, the CDR3 is TGTGCTAGTGGAACCCCGGGCGGCGCGGGACAGGGCGCCCTCCACTTT.

The chain joins TRBV27 to TRBJ1-2; D not resolved. The V and J ends lost 3 bases and 4 bases respectively, with 9 bases between them. The CDR3 runs 13 residues. Per the germline V gene, CDR1 is MNHEY and CDR2 is SMNVEV (reference sequence). The CDR3 sequence is CASSFSVTYGYTF. The CDR3 DNA sequence: TGTGCCAGCAGTTTCTCAGTTACCTATGGCTACACCTTC.

This sequence joins TRBV18 and TRBJ2-3; TRBD2 matches at 11 bases. Germline assignment: CDR1 KGHSH and CDR2 LQKENI. V lost 3 bases, J lost 2 bases, and 4 bases stayed unmatched. The CDR3 length is 16 residues. This CDR3 is CASSPLSGGDTDTQYF. CDR3 in DNA: TGTGCCAGCTCACCCCTTAGCGGGGGGGACACAGATACGCAGTATTTT.

The chain combines TRBV30 with TRBJ1-1; 8 bases match TRBD1. CDR3 length equals 12 residues. The germline V gene encodes CDR1 GTSNPN and CDR2 SVGIG (reference sequence). The trim removed 6 bases at V and 4 bases at J, leaving 4 bases unmatched. The CDR3 sequence is CACHDRGTEAFF. CDR3 in DNA: TGTGCCTGCCATGACAGGGGCACTGAAGCTTTCTTT.

The CDR3 DNA follows: TGTGCCAGCAGCCTCGTTAGGGGGGAAAAACTGTTTTTT. Encoded protein: CASSLVRGEKLFF. This chain joins TRBV12-3 or TRBV12-4 and TRBJ1-4; D is possibly TRBD1 (6 bases). V gave up 6 bases and J gave up 8 bases, with 13 bases separating them. The CDR3 contains 13 residues.

V and J are TRBV2 and TRBJ2-1, with TRBD2 as a possible D gene (5 bases). Germline-derived CDR1 and CDR2 are SNHLY and FYNNEI. The CDR3 covers 13 residues. V lost 3 bases and J lost 4, with 7 bases in between. Here the CDR3 reads CASSDTRYNEQFF. CDR3 bases: TGTGCCAGCAGTGATACTAGGTACAATGAGCAGTTCTTC.

This chain links TRBV2 with TRBJ1-1; 8 bases agree with TRBD1. Germline CDR1 and CDR2: SNHLY and FYNNEI. J lost 3 bases, V lost 5 bases, and 5 bases had no gene match. The CDR3 sequence is 14 residues long. CDR3 coding DNA: TGTGCCAGCAGTCGCGGGACAGGTTACACTGAAGCTTTCTTT. Translation gives CASSRGTGYTEAFF.

The rearrangement joins TRBV6-6 to TRBJ1-2, with a weak D call TRBD1 (5 bases). This CDR3 has 16 amino acids. V lost 7 bases and J lost 1, with 19 bases in between. The V gene's germline CDR1 is MNHNY and CDR2 SVGAGI (reference sequence). The CDR3: CASTVASGRNNYGYTF. The DNA for the CDR3 is TGTGCCAGCACCGTAGCATCAGGGCGCAATAACTATGGCTACACCTTC.

This chain joins TRBV3-1 (or the pseudogene TRBV3-2) and TRBJ1-1; 7 bases fit TRBD1. This CDR3 is 14 amino acids long. CDR1 is LGHDT and CDR2 is YNNKEL in the germline V gene (reference sequence). Germline trimming cut 4 bases from V and 5 bases from J; bases unmatched to any gene: 7. As DNA, the CDR3 is TGTGCCAGCAGCCGGACCGACAGGGCGACTGAAGCTTTCTTT. It translates to CASSRTDRATEAFF.

This clone turned up a few times. CDR3 protein: CASRPGLAGGPRTFF. The DNA of the CDR3 is TGTGCCAGCAGGCCGGGACTAGCGGGGGGGCCCAGGACGTTCTTC. The chain employs TRBV2 and TRBJ2-1; 16 bases fit TRBD2. This CDR3 is 15 amino acids long. Trimming took 6 bases from V and 15 from J; bases not matched to a gene: 11. From germline, CDR1 is SNHLY and CDR2 FYNNEI.

This clone was found once. V usage is TRBV7-2 and J usage is TRBJ1-1; 8 bases are shared with TRBD1. The junction had 2 bases not matched to a gene; V was cut back by 1 base and J by 4 bases. This CDR3 is built from 14 residues. Germline V gene data show CDR1 as SGHTA and CDR2 as FQGNSA. In nucleotides, the CDR3 is TGTGCCAGCAGCTTAGGGACAGGGATCACTGAAGCTTTCTTT. Amino acids: CASSLGTGITEAFF.

V usage is TRBV19 and J usage is TRBJ1-2; 8 bases align to TRBD1. CDR1 and CDR2 from the germline V gene are LNHDA and SQIVND (reference sequence). The CDR3 contains 16 residues. Trimming at V came to 6 bases and at J to 0 bases, leaving 9 bases not matched to a gene. The CDR3 DNA reads as TGTGCCAGTAGCACAGGGGGAACTATAGCTAACTATGGCTACACCTTC. This encodes CASSTGGTIANYGYTF.

J is TRBJ2-2 and V is TRBV5-1; 10 nucleotides agree with TRBD2. Germline V gene sequence: CDR1 SGHRS, CDR2 YFSETQ. The CDR3 sequence is 20 residues long. V gave up 3 bases and J gave up 3 bases; unmatched junction bases: 17. CDR3 DNA sequence: TGCGCCAGCAGCTCTGGTGTGAGGCTAGCGGGAGCGGGTCACACCGGGGAGCTGTTTTTT. It translates to CASSSGVRLAGAGHTGELFF.

This sequence joins TRBV5-1 and TRBJ2-3, with a weak D call TRBD2 (5 bases). CDR3 length: 16 amino acids. V gave up 0 bases and J gave up 8 bases, with 19 bases separating them. CDR1 is SGHRS and CDR2 is YFSETQ in the germline V gene. The CDR3 spells CASSLGIAPPPGTQYF. The DNA for the CDR3 is TGCGCCAGCAGCTTGGGTATAGCGCCCCCCCCCGGTACGCAGTATTTT.

The gene calls are TRBV19 and TRBJ1-1; no firm D call. The CDR3 is 14 residues long. CDR1 and CDR2 from the germline V gene are LNHDA and SQIVND (reference sequence). V lost 5 bases to trimming and J lost 1 base, with 11 bases between them. DNA of the CDR3: TGTGCCAGTAGTTATGGACTGAGGAACACTGAAGCTTTCTTT. Translation gives CASSYGLRNTEAFF.

The chain combines TRBV7-2 with TRBJ2-7; 13 nucleotides agree with TRBD2. The J segment lost 2 bases and the V segment lost 5 bases, leaving 3 bases of the junction unmatched. The CDR3 has 15 residues. Germline V gene lookup returns CDR1 SGHTA and CDR2 FQGNSA. The CDR3 bases are TGTGCCAGCAGCCCAACTAGCGGGAGGGCCTACGAGCAGTACTTC. Protein: CASSPTSGRAYEQYF.

The J gene is TRBJ2-4, the V gene TRBV5-4, with D possibly matching TRBD2 (6 bases). Trimming removed 0 bases from V and 6 bases from J, with 13 bases in between. The CDR3 consists of 15 residues. From germline, CDR1 is SGHNT and CDR2 YYREEE (reference sequence). The CDR3 sequence: CASSLEPSELNIQYF. In DNA, the CDR3 is TGTGCCAGCAGCTTGGAGCCTAGCGAGCTAAACATTCAGTACTTC.

J is TRBJ1-2 and V is TRBV5-6; 10 bases map to TRBD1. The V and J ends lost 2 bases and 7 bases, in that order; junction bases with no gene match: 2. Germline loops: CDR1 SGHDT, CDR2 YYEEEE. CDR3 length: 13 residues. CDR3 sequence: CASSFRDRGGYTF. For the CDR3, the DNA is TGTGCCAGCAGCTTCCGGGACAGGGGTGGCTACACCTTC.